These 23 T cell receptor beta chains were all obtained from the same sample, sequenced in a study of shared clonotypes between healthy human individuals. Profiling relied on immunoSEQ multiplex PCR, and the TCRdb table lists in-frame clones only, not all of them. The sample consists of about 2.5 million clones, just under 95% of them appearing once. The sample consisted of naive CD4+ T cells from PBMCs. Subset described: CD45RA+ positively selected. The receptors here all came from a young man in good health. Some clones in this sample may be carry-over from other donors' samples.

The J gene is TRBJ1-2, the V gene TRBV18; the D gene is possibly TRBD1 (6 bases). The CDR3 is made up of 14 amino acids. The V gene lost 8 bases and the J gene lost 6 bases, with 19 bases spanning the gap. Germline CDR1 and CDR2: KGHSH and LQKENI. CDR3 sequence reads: CASASLAGADGYTF. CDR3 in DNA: TGTGCCAGCGCCTCCCTGGCGGGGGCCGATGGCTACACCTTC.

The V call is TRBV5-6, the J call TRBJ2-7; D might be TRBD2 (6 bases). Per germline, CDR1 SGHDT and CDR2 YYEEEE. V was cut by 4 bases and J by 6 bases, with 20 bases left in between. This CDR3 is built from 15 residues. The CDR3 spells CASSDTRDSFREQYF. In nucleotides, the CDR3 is TGTGCCAGCAGCGATACCCGGGACTCGTTTCGCGAGCAGTACTTC.

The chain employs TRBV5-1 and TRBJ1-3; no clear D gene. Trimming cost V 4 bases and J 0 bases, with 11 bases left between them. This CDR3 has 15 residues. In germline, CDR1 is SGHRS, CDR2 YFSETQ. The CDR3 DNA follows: TGCGCCAGCAGCATCCGGGCCGACTCTGGAAACACCATATATTTT. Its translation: CASSIRADSGNTIYF.

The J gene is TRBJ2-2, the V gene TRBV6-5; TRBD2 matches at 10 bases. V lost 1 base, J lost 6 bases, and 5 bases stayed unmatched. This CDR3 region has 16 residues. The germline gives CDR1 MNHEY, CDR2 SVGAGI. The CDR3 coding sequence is TGTGCCAGCAGTTACTTTCTAGCGGGAGTTTCCGGGGAGCTGTTTTTT. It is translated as CASSYFLAGVSGELFF.

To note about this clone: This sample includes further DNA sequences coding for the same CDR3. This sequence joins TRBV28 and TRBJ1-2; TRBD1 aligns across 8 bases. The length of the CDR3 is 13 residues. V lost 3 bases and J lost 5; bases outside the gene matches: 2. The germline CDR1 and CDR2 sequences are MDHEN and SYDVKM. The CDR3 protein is CASSFRGLYGYTF. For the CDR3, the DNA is TGTGCCAGCAGTTTCAGGGGGCTTTATGGCTACACCTTC.

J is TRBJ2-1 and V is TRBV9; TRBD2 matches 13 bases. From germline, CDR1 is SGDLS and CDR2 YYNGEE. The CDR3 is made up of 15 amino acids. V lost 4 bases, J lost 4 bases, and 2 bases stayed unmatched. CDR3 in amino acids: CASSMGLAGYNEQFF. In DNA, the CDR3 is TGTGCCAGCAGCATGGGACTAGCGGGGTACAATGAGCAGTTCTTC.

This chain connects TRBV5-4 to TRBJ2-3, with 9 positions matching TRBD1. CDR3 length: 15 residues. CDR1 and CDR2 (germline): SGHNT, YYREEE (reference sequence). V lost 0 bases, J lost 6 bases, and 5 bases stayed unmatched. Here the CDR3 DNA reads TGTGCCAGCAGCTTGGCCGGACAGGGGAGGGATACGCAGTATTTT. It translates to CASSLAGQGRDTQYF. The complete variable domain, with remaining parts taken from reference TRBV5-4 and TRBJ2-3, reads ETGVTQSPTHLIKTRGQQVTLRCSSQSGHNTVSWYQQALGQGPQFIFQYYREEENGRGNFPPRFSGLQFPNYSSELNVNALELDDSALYLCASSLAGQGRDTQYFGPGTRLTVL.

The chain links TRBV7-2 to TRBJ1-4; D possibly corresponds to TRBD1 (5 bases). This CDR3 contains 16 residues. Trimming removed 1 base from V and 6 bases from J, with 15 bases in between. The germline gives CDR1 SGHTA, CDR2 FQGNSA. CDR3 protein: CASSLGGSGPDEKLFF. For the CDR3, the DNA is TGTGCCAGCAGCTTAGGAGGGTCAGGGCCTGATGAAAAACTGTTTTTT.

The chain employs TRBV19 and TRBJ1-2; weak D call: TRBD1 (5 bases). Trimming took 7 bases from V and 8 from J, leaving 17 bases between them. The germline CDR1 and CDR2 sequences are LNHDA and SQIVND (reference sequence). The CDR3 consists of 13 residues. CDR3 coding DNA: TGTGCCAGTACCCCAGGCGTCTGGGGCGGCTACACCTTC. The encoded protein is CASTPGVWGGYTF.

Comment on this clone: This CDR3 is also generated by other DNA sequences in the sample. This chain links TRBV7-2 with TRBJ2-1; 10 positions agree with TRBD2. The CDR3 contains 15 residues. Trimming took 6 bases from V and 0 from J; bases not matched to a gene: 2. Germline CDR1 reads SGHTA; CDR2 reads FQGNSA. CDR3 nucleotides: TGTGCCAGCAGGAGGACTAGCGGCTCCTACAATGAGCAGTTCTTC. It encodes CASRRTSGSYNEQFF.

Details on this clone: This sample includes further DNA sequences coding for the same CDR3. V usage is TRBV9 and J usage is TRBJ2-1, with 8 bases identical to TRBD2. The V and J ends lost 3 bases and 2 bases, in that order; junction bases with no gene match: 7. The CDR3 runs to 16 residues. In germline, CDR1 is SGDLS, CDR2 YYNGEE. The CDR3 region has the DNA TGTGCCAGCAGCGCAGGCACTAGCGGAACCTACAATGAGCAGTTCTTC. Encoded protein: CASSAGTSGTYNEQFF.

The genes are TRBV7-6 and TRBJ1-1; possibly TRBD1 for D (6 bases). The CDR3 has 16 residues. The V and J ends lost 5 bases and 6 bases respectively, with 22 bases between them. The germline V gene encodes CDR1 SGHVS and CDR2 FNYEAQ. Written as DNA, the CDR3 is TGTGCCAGCAGCCCACAAGGGGGGGGCTACGGGGCTGAAGCTTTCTTT. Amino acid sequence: CASSPQGGGYGAEAFF.

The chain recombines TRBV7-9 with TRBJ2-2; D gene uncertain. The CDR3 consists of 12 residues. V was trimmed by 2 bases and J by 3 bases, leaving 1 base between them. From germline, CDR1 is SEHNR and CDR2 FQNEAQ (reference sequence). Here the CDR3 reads CASSLYTGELFF. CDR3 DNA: TGTGCCAGCAGCTTATACACCGGGGAGCTGTTTTTT.

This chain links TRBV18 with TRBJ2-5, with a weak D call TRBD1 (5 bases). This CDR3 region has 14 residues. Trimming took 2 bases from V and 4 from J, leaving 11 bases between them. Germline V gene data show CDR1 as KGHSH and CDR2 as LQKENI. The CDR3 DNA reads TGTGCCAGCTCACCAGAAGGGGTCGGAGAGACCCAGTACTTC. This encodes CASSPEGVGETQYF.

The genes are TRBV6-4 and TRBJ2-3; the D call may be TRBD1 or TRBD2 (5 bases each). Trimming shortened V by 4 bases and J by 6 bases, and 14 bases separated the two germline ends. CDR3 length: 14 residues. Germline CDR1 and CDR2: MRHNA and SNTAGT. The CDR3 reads CASSVEQGGDTQYF. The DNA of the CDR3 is TGTGCCAGCAGTGTGGAGCAGGGCGGGGATACGCAGTATTTT.

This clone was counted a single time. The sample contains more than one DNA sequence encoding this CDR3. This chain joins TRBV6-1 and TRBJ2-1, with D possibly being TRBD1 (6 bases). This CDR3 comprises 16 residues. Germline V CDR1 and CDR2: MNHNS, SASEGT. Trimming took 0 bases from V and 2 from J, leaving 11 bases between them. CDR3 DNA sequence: TGTGCCAGCAGTGAAGCTCAAGCAGGGGCCTACAATGAGCAGTTCTTC. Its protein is CASSEAQAGAYNEQFF.

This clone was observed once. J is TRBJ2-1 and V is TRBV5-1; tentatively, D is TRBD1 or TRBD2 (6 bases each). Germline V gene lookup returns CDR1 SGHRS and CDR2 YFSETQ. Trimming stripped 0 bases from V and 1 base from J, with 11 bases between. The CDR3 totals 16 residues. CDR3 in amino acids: CASSLAGATSYNEQFF. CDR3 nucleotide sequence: TGCGCCAGCAGCTTGGCGGGGGCCACATCCTACAATGAGCAGTTCTTC.

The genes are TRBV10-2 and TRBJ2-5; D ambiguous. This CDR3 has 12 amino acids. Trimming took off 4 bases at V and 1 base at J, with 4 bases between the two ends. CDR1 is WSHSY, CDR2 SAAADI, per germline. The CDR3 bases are TGCGCCAGCAGTGCCAGCCAAGAGACCCAGTACTTC. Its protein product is CASSASQETQYF.

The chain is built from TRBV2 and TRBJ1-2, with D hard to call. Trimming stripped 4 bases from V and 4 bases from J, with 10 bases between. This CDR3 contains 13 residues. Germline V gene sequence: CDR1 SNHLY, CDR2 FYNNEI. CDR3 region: CASSGSGVYGYTF. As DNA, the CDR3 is TGTGCCAGCAGTGGGTCCGGGGTCTATGGCTACACCTTC.

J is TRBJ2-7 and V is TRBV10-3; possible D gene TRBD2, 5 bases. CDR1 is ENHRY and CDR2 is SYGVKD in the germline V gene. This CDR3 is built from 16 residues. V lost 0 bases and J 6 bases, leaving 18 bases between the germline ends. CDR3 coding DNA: TGTGCCATCAGTGAGTCGATGGGCGGGTCCCTCCGCGAGCAGTACTTC. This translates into CAISESMGGSLREQYF.

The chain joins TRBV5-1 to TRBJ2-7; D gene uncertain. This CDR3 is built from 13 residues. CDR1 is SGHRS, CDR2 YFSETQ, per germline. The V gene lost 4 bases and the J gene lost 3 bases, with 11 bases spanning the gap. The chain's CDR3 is CASSPSLFYEQYF. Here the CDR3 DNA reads TGCGCCAGCAGCCCGAGCCTATTCTACGAGCAGTACTTC.

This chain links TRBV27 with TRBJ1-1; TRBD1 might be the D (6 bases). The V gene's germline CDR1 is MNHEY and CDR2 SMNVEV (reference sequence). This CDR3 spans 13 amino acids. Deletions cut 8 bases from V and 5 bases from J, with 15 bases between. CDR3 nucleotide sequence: TGTGCCAGCCGCGGGGGGCCGGGAACTGAAGCTTTCTTT. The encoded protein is CASRGGPGTEAFF.

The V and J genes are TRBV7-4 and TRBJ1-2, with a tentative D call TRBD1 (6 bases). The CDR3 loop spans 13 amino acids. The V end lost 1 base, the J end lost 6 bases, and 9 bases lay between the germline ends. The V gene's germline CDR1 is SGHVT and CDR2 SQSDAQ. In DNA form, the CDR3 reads TGTGCCAGCAGCTTAGGGCAGGGGCATGGCTACACCTTC. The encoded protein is CASSLGQGHGYTF.